This T cell receptor beta chain was sequenced during a study of CD4 T cells in relation to SARS-CoV-2 and coronaviruses. Study-wide results and caveats: In roughly 60% of donors, memory CD4+ clonotypes crossrecognized SARS-CoV-2 and at least one common cold coronavirus spike.

J gave up 2 bases and V 5 bases, and 6 bases lay outside the gene matches. CDR3 length equals 14 residues. Germline V gives CDR1 WNHNN, CDR2 SYGVQD (reference sequence). Concerning this clone: As yet, its antigen is unknown.

CD4+ T cells from unexposed donors were obtained before the COVID-19 pandemic (2011-2018). Naive and memory CD4+ T cell DNA was deep-sequenced without culture. Method: immunoSEQ multiplex PCR; TCRdb's copy keeps in-frame clones and lacks some. The table has some 70,000 clones, 93% seen once; the top ten hold roughly 0.21%. This clonotype was obtained from a human donor in good health. Sequencing was done on a sample of naive CD4+ T cells from PBMCs. The sample's subset: naive CD4+ T cells isolated by negative enrichment. This chain uses TRBV10-1 with TRBJ2-7, with 7 positions matching TRBD1. Here the CDR3 reads CASSRTGTAYEQYF. The CDR3 DNA reads as TGCGCCAGCAGTAGAACCGGGACAGCCTACGAGCAGTACTTC.